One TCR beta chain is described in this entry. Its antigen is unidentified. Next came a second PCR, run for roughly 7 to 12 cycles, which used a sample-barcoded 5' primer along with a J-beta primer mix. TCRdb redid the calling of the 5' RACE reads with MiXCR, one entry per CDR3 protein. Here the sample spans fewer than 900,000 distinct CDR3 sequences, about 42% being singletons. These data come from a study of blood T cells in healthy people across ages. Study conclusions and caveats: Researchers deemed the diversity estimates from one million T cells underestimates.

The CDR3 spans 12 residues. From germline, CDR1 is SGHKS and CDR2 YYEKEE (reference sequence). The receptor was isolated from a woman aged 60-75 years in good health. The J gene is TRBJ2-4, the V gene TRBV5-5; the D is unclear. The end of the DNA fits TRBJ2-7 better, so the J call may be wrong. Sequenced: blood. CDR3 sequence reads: CASRMDQYEQYF. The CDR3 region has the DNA TGTGCCAGCAGAATGGACCAGTACGAGCAGTACTTC.